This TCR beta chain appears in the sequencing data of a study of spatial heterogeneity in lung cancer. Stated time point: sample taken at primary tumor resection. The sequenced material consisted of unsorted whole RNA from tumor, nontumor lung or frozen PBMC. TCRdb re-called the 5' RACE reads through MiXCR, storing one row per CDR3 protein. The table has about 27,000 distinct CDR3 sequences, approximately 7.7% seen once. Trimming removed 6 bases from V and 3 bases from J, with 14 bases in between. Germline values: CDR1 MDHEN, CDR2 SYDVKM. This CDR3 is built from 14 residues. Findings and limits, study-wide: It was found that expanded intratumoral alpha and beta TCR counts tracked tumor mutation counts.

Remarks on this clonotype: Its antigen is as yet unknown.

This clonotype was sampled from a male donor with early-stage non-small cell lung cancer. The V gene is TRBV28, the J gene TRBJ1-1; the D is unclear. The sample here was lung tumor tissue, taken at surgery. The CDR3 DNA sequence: TGTGCCAGCAGCACCCAGGCATTCTACACTGAAGCTTTCTTT. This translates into CASSTQAFYTEAFF.